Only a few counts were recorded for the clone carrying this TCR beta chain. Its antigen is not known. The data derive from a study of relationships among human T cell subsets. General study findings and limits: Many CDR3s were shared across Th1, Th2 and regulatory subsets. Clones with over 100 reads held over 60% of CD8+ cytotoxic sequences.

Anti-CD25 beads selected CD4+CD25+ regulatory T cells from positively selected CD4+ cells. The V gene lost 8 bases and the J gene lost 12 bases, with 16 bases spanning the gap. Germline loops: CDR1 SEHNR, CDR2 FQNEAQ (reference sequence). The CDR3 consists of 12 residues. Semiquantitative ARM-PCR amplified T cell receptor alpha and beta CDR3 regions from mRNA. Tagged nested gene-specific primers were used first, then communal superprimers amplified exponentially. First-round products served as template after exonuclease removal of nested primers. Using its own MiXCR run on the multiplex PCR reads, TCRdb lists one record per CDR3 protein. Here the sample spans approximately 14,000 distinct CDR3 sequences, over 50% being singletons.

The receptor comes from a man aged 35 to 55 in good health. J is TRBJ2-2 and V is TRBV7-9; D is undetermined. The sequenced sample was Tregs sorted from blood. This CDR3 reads CASGVGQKQLFF. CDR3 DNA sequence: TGTGCCAGCGGGGTCGGCCAGAAACAGCTGTTTTTT. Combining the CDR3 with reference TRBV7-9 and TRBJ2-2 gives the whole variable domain DTGVSQNPRHKITKRGQNVTFRCDPISEHNRLYWYRQTLGQGPEFLTYFQNEAQLEKSRLLSDRFSAERPKGSFSTLEIQRTEQGDSAMYLCASGVGQKQLFFGEGSRLTVL.